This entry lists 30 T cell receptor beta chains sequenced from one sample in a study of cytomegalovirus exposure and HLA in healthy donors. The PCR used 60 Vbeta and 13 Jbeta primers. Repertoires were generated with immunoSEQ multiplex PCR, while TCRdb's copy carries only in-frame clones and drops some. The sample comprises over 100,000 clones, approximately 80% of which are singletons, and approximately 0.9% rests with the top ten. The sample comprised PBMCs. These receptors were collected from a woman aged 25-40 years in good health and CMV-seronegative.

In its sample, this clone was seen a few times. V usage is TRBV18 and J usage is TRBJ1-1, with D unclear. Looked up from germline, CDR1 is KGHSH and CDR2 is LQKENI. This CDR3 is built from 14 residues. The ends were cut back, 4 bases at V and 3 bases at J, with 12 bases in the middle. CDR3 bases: TGTGCCAGCTCACTTTTTAACGGGGACACTGAAGCTTTCTTT. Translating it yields CASSLFNGDTEAFF.

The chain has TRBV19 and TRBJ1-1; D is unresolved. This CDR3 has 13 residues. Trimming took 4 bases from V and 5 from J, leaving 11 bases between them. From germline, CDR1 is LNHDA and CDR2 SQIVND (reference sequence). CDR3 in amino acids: CASSTTVATEAFF. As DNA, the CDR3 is TGTGCCAGTAGTACCACCGTTGCGACTGAAGCTTTCTTT.

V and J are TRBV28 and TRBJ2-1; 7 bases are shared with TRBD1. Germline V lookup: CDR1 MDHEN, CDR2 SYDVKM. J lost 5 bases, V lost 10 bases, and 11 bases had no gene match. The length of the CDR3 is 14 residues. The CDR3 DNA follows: TGTGCCACCACAGGGGCGAACCGGGACAATGAGCAGTTCTTC. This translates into CATTGANRDNEQFF.

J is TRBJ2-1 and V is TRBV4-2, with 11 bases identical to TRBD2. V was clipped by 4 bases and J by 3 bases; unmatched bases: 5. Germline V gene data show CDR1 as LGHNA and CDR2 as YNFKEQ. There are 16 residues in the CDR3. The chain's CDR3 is CASSPEGTSGYNEQFF. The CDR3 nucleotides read TGTGCCAGCAGCCCAGAGGGGACTAGCGGCTACAATGAGCAGTTCTTC.

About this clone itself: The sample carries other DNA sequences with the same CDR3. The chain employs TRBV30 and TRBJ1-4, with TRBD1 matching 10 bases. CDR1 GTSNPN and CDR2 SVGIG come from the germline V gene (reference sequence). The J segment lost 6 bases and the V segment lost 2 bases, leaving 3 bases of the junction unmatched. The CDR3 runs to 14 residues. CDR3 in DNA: TGTGCCTGGAGTCGGACAGGGGGTGATGAAAAACTGTTTTTT. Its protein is CAWSRTGGDEKLFF.

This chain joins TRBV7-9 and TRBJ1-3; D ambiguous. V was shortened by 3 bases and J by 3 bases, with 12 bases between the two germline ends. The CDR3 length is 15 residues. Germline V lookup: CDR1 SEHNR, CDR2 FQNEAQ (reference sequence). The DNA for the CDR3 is TGTGCCAGCAGCTTGGGTGGGCAAGGTGGAAACACCATATATTTT. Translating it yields CASSLGGQGGNTIYF.

The CDR3 DNA is TGTGCCAACTCTGAGGGGGACGCAACTAATGAAAAACTGTTTTTT. It is translated as CANSEGDATNEKLFF. This chain links TRBV18 with TRBJ1-4; tentative D call: TRBD1 (6 bases). Deletions cut 10 bases from V and 0 bases from J, with 15 bases between. From germline, CDR1 is KGHSH and CDR2 LQKENI. The CDR3 sequence is 15 residues long.

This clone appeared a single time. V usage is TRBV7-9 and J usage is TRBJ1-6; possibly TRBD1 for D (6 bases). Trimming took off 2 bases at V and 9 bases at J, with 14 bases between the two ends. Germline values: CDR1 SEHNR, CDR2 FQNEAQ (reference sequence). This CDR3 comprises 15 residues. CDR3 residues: CASSLFAQGTSPLHF. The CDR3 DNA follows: TGTGCCAGCAGCTTATTTGCCCAGGGGACTTCACCCCTCCACTTT.

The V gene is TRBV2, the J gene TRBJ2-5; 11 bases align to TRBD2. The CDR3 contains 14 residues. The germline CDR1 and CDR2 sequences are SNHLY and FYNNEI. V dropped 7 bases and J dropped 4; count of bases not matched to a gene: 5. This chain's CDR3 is CASNPGLAVETQYF. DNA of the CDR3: TGTGCCAGCAACCCGGGACTAGCGGTAGAGACCCAGTACTTC. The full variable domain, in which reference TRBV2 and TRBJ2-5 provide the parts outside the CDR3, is EPEVTQTPSHQVTQMGQEVILRCVPISNHLYFYWYRQILGQKVEFLVSFYNNEISEKSEIFDDQFSVERPDGSNFTLKIRSTKLEDSAMYFCASNPGLAVETQYFGPGTRLLVL.

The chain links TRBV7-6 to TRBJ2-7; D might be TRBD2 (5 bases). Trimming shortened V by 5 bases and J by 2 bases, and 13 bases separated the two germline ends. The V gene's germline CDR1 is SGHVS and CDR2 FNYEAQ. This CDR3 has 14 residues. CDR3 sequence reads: CASSPRAGTYEQYF. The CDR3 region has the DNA TGTGCCAGCAGCCCGAGGGCAGGAACCTACGAGCAGTACTTC.

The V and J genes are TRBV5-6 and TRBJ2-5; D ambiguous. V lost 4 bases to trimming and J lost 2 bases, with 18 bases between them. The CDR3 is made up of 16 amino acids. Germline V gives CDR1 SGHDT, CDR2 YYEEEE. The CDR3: CASSPSPQDSQETQYF. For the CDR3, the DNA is TGTGCCAGCAGCCCGTCTCCTCAGGATTCACAAGAGACCCAGTACTTC. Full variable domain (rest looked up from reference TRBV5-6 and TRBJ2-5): DAGVTQSPTHLIKTRGQQVTLRCSPKSGHDTVSWYQQALGQGPQFIFQYYEEEERQRGNFPDRFSGHQFPNYSSELNVNALLLGDSALYLCASSPSPQDSQETQYFGPGTRLLVL.

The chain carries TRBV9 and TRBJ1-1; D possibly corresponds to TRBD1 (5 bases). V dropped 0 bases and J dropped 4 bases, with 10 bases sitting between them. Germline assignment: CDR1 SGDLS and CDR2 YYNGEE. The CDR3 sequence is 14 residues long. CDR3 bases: TGTGCCAGCAGCGTAGGGGGGGTTGGCACTGAAGCTTTCTTT. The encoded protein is CASSVGGVGTEAFF.

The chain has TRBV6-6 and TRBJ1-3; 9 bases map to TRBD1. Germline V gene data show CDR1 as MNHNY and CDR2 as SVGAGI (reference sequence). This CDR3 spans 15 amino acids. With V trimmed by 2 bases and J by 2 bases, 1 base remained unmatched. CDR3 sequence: CASSYGTGTGNTIYF. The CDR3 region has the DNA TGTGCCAGCAGTTACGGGACAGGGACTGGAAACACCATATATTTT.

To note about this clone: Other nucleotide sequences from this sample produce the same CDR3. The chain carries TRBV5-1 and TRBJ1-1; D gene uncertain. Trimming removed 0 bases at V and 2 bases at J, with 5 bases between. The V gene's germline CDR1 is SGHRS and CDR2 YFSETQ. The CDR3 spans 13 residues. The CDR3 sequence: CASSLGGNTEAFF. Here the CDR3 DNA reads TGCGCCAGCAGCTTGGGCGGTAACACTGAAGCTTTCTTT. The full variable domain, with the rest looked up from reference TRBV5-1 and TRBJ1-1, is KAGVTQTPRYLIKTRGQQVTLSCSPISGHRSVSWYQQTPGQGLQFLFEYFSETQRNKGNFPGRFSGRQFSNSRSEMNVSTLELGDSALYLCASSLGGNTEAFFGQGTRLTVV.

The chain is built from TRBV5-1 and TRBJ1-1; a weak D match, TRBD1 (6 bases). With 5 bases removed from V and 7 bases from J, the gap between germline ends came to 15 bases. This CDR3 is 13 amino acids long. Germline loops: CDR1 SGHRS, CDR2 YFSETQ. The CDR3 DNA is TGCGCCAGCAGGGGGGGCGGGGGTAGTGAAGCTTTCTTT. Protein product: CASRGGGGSEAFF.

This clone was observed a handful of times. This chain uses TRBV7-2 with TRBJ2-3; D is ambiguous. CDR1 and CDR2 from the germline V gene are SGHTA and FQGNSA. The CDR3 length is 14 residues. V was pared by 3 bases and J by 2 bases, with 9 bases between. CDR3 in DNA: TGTGCCAGCAGCTTTAGTATTGTCACAGATACGCAGTATTTT. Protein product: CASSFSIVTDTQYF.

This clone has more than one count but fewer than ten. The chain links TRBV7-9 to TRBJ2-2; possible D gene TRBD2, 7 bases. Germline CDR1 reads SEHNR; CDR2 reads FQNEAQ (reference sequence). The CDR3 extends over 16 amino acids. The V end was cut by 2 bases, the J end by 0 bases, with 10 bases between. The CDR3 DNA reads TGTGCCAGCAGCTTAATGGGGGGGCCGAACACCGGGGAGCTGTTTTTT. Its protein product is CASSLMGGPNTGELFF.

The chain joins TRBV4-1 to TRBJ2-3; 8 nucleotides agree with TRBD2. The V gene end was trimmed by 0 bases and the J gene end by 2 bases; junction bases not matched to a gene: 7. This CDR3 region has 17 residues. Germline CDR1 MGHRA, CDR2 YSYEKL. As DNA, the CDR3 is TGCGCCAGCAGCCAAGACGAGCGGGAGTTCCTCACAGATACGCAGTATTTT. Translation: CASSQDEREFLTDTQYF.

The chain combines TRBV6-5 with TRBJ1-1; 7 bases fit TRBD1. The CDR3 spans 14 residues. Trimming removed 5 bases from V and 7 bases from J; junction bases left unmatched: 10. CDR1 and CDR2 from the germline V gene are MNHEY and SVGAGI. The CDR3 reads CASSRGDRSNEAFF. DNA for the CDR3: TGTGCCAGCAGTAGGGGGGACAGAAGCAATGAAGCTTTCTTT.

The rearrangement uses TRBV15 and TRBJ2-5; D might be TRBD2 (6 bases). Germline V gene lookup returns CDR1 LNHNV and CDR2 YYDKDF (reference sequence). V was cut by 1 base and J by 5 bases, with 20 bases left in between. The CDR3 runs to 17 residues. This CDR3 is CATSRASGVRGLETQYF. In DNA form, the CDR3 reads TGTGCCACCAGCAGAGCTTCGGGGGTGAGAGGCTTGGAGACCCAGTACTTC.

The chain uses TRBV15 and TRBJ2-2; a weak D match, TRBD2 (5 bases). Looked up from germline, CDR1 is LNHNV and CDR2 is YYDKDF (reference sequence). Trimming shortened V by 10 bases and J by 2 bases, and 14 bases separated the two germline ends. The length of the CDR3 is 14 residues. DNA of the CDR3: TGTGCCATTAGCGTCGCTTACAACACCGGGGAGCTGTTTTTT. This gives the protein CAISVAYNTGELFF.

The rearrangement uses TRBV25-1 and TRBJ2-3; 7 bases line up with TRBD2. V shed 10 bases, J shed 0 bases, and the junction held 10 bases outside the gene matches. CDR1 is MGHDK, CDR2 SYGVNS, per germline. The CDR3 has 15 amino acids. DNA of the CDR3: TGTGCCAACCCAACTAGCGTACAAAGCACAGATACGCAGTATTTT. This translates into CANPTSVQSTDTQYF.

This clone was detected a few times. CDR3 loop: CASSRTDNEQFF. DNA of the CDR3: TGCGCCAGCAGCAGGACAGACAATGAGCAGTTCTTC. The chain couples TRBV5-1 to TRBJ2-1; D might be TRBD1 (6 bases). From germline, CDR1 is SGHRS and CDR2 YFSETQ. V shed 4 bases and J shed 5 bases, with 7 bases lying between them. This CDR3 has 12 residues.

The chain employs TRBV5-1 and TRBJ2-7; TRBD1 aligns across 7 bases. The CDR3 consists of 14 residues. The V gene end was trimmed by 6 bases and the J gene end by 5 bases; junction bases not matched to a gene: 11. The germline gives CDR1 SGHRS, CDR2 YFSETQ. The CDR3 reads CASNPGQIFDEQYF. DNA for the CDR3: TGCGCCAGCAACCCGGGACAGATATTCGACGAGCAGTACTTC.

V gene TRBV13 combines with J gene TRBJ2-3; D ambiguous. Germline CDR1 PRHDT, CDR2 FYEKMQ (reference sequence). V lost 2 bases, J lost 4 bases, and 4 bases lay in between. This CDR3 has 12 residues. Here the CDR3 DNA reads TGTGCCAGCAGCTTACGGGCAGATACGCAGTATTTT. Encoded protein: CASSLRADTQYF.

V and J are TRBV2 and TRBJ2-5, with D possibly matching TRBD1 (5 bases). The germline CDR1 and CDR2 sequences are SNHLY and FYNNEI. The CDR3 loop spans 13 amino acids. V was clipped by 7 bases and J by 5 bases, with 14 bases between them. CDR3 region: CASTLPRVETQYF. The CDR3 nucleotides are TGTGCCAGCACCCTTCCCAGGGTTGAGACCCAGTACTTC.

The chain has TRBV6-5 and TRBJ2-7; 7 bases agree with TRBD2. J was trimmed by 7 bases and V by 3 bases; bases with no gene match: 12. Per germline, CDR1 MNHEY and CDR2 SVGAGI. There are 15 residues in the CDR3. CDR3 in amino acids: CASSYLAEIPGEQYF. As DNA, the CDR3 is TGTGCCAGCAGTTATCTAGCGGAGATCCCGGGGGAGCAGTACTTC.

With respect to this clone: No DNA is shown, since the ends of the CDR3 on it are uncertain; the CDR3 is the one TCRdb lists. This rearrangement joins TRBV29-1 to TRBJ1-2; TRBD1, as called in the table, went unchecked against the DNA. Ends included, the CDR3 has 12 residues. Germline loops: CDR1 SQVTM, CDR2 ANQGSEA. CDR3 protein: CSVGTGTYGYPF.

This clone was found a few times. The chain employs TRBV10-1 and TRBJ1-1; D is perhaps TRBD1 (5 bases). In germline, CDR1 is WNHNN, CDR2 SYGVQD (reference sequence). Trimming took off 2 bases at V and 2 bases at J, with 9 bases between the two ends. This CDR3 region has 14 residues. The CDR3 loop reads CASSEGGINTEAFF. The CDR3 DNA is TGCGCCAGCAGTGAGGGGGGGATAAACACTGAAGCTTTCTTT.

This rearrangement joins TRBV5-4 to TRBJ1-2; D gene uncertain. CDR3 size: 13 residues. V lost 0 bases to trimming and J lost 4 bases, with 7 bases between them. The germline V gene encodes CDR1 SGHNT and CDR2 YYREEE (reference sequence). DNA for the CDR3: TGTGCCAGCAGCTTGGAACGGTCCTATGGCTACACCTTC. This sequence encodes CASSLERSYGYTF.